The next 21 T cell receptor beta chains were all read from a single sample in a study of T cell repertoires in cytomegalovirus infection. TCRdb itself ran the reads through MiXCR, one entry per CDR3 protein. The sample shows around 310,000 distinct CDR3 sequences, 15% to 20% of them seen only once. The source material was PBMCs. The source of these receptors is a human donor in good health (CMV status not recorded). Some clones in this sample may be carry-over from other donors' samples.

This clonotype occurred many times. The chain carries TRBV7-2 and TRBJ2-2; 9 nucleotides align to TRBD2. The V gene's germline CDR1 is SGHTA and CDR2 FQGNSA. J gave up 2 bases and V 5 bases, and 9 bases lay outside the gene matches. The CDR3 extends over 17 amino acids. CDR3 coding DNA: TGTGCCAGCAGCCCCCGGCGGGGGGGTGGAAACACCGGGGAGCTGTTTTTT. It translates to CASSPRRGGGNTGELFF.

This chain uses TRBV29-1 with TRBJ2-3; D might be TRBD2 (5 bases). Trimming stripped 7 bases from V and 3 bases from J, with 17 bases between. Germline CDR1 is SQVTM and CDR2 is ANQGSEA. The CDR3 length is 14 residues. CDR3 DNA: TGCAGCGCCTCCGCGGGTGAGGTGACAGATACGCAGTATTTT. This codes for CSASAGEVTDTQYF.

This chain links TRBV29-1 with TRBJ1-1; D might be TRBD1 (5 bases). V lost 4 bases, J lost 5 bases, and 11 bases lay in between. Germline V gene lookup returns CDR1 SQVTM and CDR2 ANQGSEA. The CDR3 is made up of 12 amino acids. This CDR3 reads CSVGIQDTEAFF. As DNA, the CDR3 is TGCAGCGTTGGGATACAGGATACTGAAGCTTTCTTT.

At least ten counts were recorded for this clonotype. This rearrangement joins TRBV7-9 to TRBJ2-7; no definite D call. The CDR3 has 12 amino acids. CDR1 is SEHNR, CDR2 FQNEAQ, per germline (reference sequence). V dropped 5 bases and J dropped 4 bases, with 9 bases sitting between them. The CDR3 coding sequence is TGTGCCAGCAGCCAGGTTGGATACGAGCAGTACTTC. This encodes CASSQVGYEQYF.

CDR3 sequence (DNA): TGTGCCAGCAGCGATGTGGGCAGGGGCTACACCTTC. This encodes CASSDVGRGYTF. This chain links TRBV2 with TRBJ1-2; unclear D gene. V was pared by 6 bases and J by 8 bases, with 13 bases between. This CDR3 comprises 12 residues. Per the germline V gene, CDR1 is SNHLY and CDR2 is FYNNEI.

In this sample, this clonotype turned up many times. The rearrangement links TRBV7-9 to TRBJ2-3, with D unclear. The V gene's germline CDR1 is SEHNR and CDR2 FQNEAQ (reference sequence). V shed 1 base and J shed 2 bases, with 10 bases lying between them. The CDR3 length is 15 residues. Here the CDR3 reads CASSLGGSYTDTQYF. The CDR3 DNA reads TGTGCCAGCAGCTTAGGAGGATCTTACACAGATACGCAGTATTTT.

DNA of the CDR3: TGTGCCAGCAGTCCGACAGGAGGAGGCTACACCTTC. This translates into CASSPTGGGYTF. The V call is TRBV12-3 or TRBV12-4, the J call TRBJ1-2; D is possibly TRBD1 (6 bases). CDR3 size: 12 residues. V was cut by 5 bases and J by 8 bases, with 12 bases left in between.

This clonotype was observed many times. This chain uses TRBV6-1 with TRBJ1-1, with D possibly being TRBD1 (6 bases). This CDR3 is built from 14 residues. Germline CDR1 reads MNHNS; CDR2 reads SASEGT. V was cut by 5 bases and J by 4 bases, with 14 bases left in between. The DNA for the CDR3 is TGTGCCAGCAGTTCCCCCCAAGGGGGCACTGAAGCTTTCTTT. Amino acid sequence: CASSSPQGGTEAFF.

This clonotype has more than one count but fewer than ten. This chain connects TRBV27 to TRBJ1-1; 7 bases align to TRBD1. V dropped 5 bases and J dropped 3; count of bases not matched to a gene: 15. Germline CDR1 and CDR2: MNHEY and SMNVEV (reference sequence). CDR3 length: 17 residues. This CDR3 is CASSPILSGDRDTEAFF. CDR3 coding DNA: TGTGCCAGCAGTCCGATCCTATCCGGGGACAGAGACACTGAAGCTTTCTTT.

This chain joins TRBV5-3 and TRBJ2-3, with TRBD2 as a possible D gene (6 bases). TRBV5-3 qualifies as an ORF whose function is uncertain. The CDR3 loop spans 17 amino acids. The CDR3 here is CVSSLARRGTLGIRQYF. The CDR3, as DNA: TGTGTCAGCAGCTTGGCTAGGAGGGGAACTTTGGGAATACGGCAGTATTTT.

This clonotype was found many times. This chain joins TRBV7-8 and TRBJ2-4, with 9 bases identical to TRBD2. The CDR3 runs 16 residues. Germline V CDR1 and CDR2: SGHVS, FQNEAQ. V lost 1 base and J lost 7; bases outside the gene matches: 8. In nucleotides, the CDR3 is TGTGCCAGCAGCTTAGGTCCGCGGGGGGGCGGGAACATTCAGTACTTC. It codes for CASSLGPRGGGNIQYF.

The chain links TRBV18 to TRBJ2-3; perhaps TRBD1 as D (6 bases). V was trimmed by 4 bases and J by 3 bases, leaving 20 bases between them. Germline V gene data show CDR1 as KGHSH and CDR2 as LQKENI. The CDR3 has 17 residues. The CDR3 is CASSLTPTGFPTDTQYF. CDR3 nucleotides: TGTGCCAGCTCACTCACGCCGACAGGCTTTCCAACAGATACGCAGTATTTT. The full variable domain, completed using reference TRBV18 and TRBJ2-3, is NAGVMQNPRHLVRRRGQEARLRCSPMKGHSHVYWYRQLPEEGLKFMVYLQKENIIDESGMPKERFSAEFPKEGPSILRIQQVVRGDSAAYFCASSLTPTGFPTDTQYFGPGTRLTVL.

V is TRBV3-1 and J is TRBJ1-5, with 8 positions matching TRBD1. CDR1 LGHDT and CDR2 YNNKEL come from the germline V gene (reference sequence). Trimming removed 4 bases from V and 5 bases from J; junction bases left unmatched: 4. The CDR3 runs to 14 residues. CDR3 residues: CASSRATGDQPQHF. CDR3 nucleotides: TGTGCCAGCAGCCGGGCGACAGGGGATCAGCCCCAGCATTTT.

This chain connects TRBV18 to TRBJ1-1; 8 bases line up with TRBD1. Per the germline V gene, CDR1 is KGHSH and CDR2 is LQKENI. J was trimmed by 11 bases and V by 5 bases; bases with no gene match: 10. The CDR3 loop spans 13 amino acids. Here the CDR3 reads CASSTRQGQGAFF. CDR3 DNA: TGTGCCAGCTCAACGAGACAGGGGCAGGGGGCTTTCTTT.

The gene calls are TRBV5-1 and TRBJ1-2, with a possible D match to TRBD1 (5 bases). The CDR3 contains 14 residues. CDR1 SGHRS and CDR2 YFSETQ come from the germline V gene. V lost 5 bases to trimming and J lost 0 bases, with 11 bases between them. The CDR3: CASRIGGTNYGYTF. The CDR3, as DNA: TGCGCCAGCAGGATCGGGGGTACTAACTATGGCTACACCTTC.

The V gene is TRBV7-8, the J gene TRBJ2-7; D gene uncertain. Trimming took 0 bases from V and 5 from J, leaving 8 bases between them. This CDR3 has 13 residues. Per germline, CDR1 SGHVS and CDR2 FQNEAQ. The CDR3 sequence is CASSLAGTHEQYF. CDR3 in DNA: TGTGCCAGCAGCTTAGCCGGCACCCACGAGCAGTACTTC.

This clonotype was observed a few times. The chain employs TRBV7-3 and TRBJ2-6; D is unclear. Germline V CDR1 and CDR2: SGHTA, FQGTGA. CDR3 length: 16 amino acids. The V and J ends lost 2 bases and 0 bases respectively, with 8 bases between them. The CDR3 nucleotides read TGTGCCAGCAGCTTAGGCCAGTTCTCTGGGGCCAACGTCCTGACTTTC. Translating gives CASSLGQFSGANVLTF.

The V and J genes are TRBV20-1 and TRBJ1-1, with a possible D match to TRBD1 (6 bases). This CDR3 spans 15 amino acids. Trimming cost V 0 bases and J 4 bases, with 15 bases left between them. Germline CDR1 is DFQATT and CDR2 is SNEGSKA (reference sequence). CDR3 region: CSARDGGGGGTEAFF. DNA for the CDR3: TGCAGTGCTAGAGATGGGGGGGGAGGGGGCACTGAAGCTTTCTTT.

About this clonotype itself: Possible read error: a much larger clone is one base away. The chain uses TRBV7-2 and TRBJ2-2; perhaps TRBD2 as D (5 bases). The germline V gene encodes CDR1 SGHTA and CDR2 FQGNSA. The CDR3 length is 14 residues. Here the CDR3 reads CASSLDTAAGELLF. The CDR3 DNA reads TGTGCCAGCAGCCTTGACACGGCCGCCGGGGAGCTGTTATTT.

This clonotype turned up a few times. The chain links TRBV10-3 to TRBJ1-2; the D is unclear. The germline V gene encodes CDR1 ENHRY and CDR2 SYGVKD. The V and J ends lost 2 bases and 0 bases respectively, with 7 bases between them. The length of the CDR3 is 14 residues. CDR3 sequence: CAISEAAANYGYTF. The CDR3 DNA sequence: TGTGCCATCAGTGAGGCGGCAGCTAACTATGGCTACACCTTC.

The rearrangement uses TRBV4-1 and TRBJ1-1; D is unresolved. V dropped 0 bases and J dropped 5 bases, with 10 bases sitting between them. This CDR3 has 14 amino acids. The germline gives CDR1 MGHRA, CDR2 YSYEKL. CDR3 in DNA: TGCGCCAGCAGCCAAGATCCAAGGGCAACTGAAGCTTTCTTT. Encoded protein: CASSQDPRATEAFF.